This paragraph covers one T cell receptor (beta chain) sequence. Only in-frame clones appear in the TCRdb table, and some are missing; sequencing was by immunoSEQ multiplex PCR. The sample lists around 140,000 clones; 60% to 85% were seen once. The data originate from a study of blood T cell repertoires in COVID-19. About the research overall: Samples of COVID-19 (acute and convalescent) were obtained from the United States, Italy and Spain.

The CDR3 is 17 residues long. The sequencing sample was made of peripheral blood. The chain couples TRBV12-2 to TRBJ1-6; the D segment call TRBD1 is taken from the table without a DNA check. TRBV12-2 is a pseudogene segment. This clonotype originated in a woman of 80 years or more with active or convalescent COVID-19. Written as DNA, the CDR3 is TGTGCAAGTCGCTTAGAAGGGGGAGTAGAGAATAATTCACCCCTCCACTTT. Its translation: CASRLEGGVENNSPLHF.